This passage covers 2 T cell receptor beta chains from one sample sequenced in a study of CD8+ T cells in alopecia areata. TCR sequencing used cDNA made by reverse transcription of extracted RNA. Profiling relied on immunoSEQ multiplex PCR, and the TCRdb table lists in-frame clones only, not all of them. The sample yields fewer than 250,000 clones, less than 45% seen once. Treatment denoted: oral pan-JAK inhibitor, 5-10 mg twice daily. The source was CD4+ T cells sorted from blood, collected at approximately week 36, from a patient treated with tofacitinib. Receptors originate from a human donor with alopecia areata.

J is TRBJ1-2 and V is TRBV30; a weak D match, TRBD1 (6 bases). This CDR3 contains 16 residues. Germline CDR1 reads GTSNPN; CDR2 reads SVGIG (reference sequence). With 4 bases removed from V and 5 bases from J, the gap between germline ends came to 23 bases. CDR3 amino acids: CAWTPGVTGLGYGYTF. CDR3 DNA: TGTGCCTGGACCCCCGGAGTTACAGGGTTAGGATATGGCTACACCTTC.

CDR3 nucleotides: TGTGCCAGCAGGCGAGGGACAGCAGCTAACTATGGCTACACCTTC. It specifies CASRRGTAANYGYTF. The chain uses TRBV9 and TRBJ1-2; TRBD1 aligns across 7 bases. Trimming at V came to 5 bases and at J to 0 bases, leaving 7 bases not matched to a gene. CDR3 size: 15 residues. The V gene's germline CDR1 is SGDLS and CDR2 YYNGEE.